This T cell receptor (beta chain) was profiled in a study of CD8+CD57+ T cells in acquired aplastic anemia. Study context: Roughly 3.1 ug was the average amount of DNA from sorted CD4+ and CD8+ cells.

Investigators profiled TCR beta VDJ and CDR3 from genomic DNA template. In TCRdb, the reads were re-called with MiXCR into one record per CDR3 protein. The sample includes 450,000 to 550,000 distinct CDR3 sequences, around a third of them seen just once. Patients included in sequencing had previously demonstrated CD8+CD57+ cell expansion by flow cytometry. Patients, without exception, had severe acquired aplastic anemia. Each patient gave a blood sample that was collected before any therapy had been received. The sample taken for sequencing was sorted CD4+, CD8+, or CD8+CD57+ T cells (not recorded which) from PBMCs. This receptor was taken from a human donor with aplastic anemia.

The CDR3 is CASSLKGQGALQSSGANVLTF. CDR3 nucleotide sequence: TGCGCCAGCAGCTTGAAGGGACAGGGGGCCCTACAGAGCTCTGGGGCCAACGTCCTGACTTTC. The chain couples TRBV5-1 to TRBJ2-6; 12 bases are a match to TRBD1. V dropped 1 base and J dropped 0; count of bases not matched to a gene: 11. Germline V CDR1 and CDR2: SGHRS, YFSETQ. The CDR3 length is 21 residues.